A selection of T cell receptor beta chains follows, all from one sample in a study of T cell changes during pregnancy in multiple sclerosis. Some clones are missing from TCRdb's copy, which holds only in-frame ones; the method was immunoSEQ multiplex PCR. The sample holds about 60,000 clones, roughly 92% seen once. Material: peripheral blood, obtained in the first trimester of pregnancy. The receptors were sampled from a female donor with multiple sclerosis, enrolled in a pregnancy study. CDR3s leave out the opening cysteine and the closing phenylalanine or tryptophan. D genes are given only for firm matches. Clone size is shown for a subset of rows, as once, few, many or a class of expanded clone.

size	D	V	J	CDR3
-	TRBD2	TRBV19	TRBJ2-4	ASSFSGGKNIQY
-	-	TRBV12-5	TRBJ2-1	ASGLVNGEQF
-	-	TRBV13	TRBJ1-6	ASSLLGVNSPLH
-	TRBD1	TRBV4-1	TRBJ1-5	ASSQEALTGGRAQH
-	-	TRBV18	TRBJ2-4	ASSPRGSGLAKNIQY
-	TRBD1	TRBV27	TRBJ1-6	ASSLAETGVNSPLH
few	-	TRBV5-1	TRBJ2-7	ASSGASSYEQY
-	-	TRBV7-9	TRBJ2-3	ASSLGGGGLRTDTQY
-	-	TRBV4-3	TRBJ1-1	ASSQDSRGAGTEAF
-	-	TRBV27	TRBJ2-3	ASSLSGRATDTQY
once	-	TRBV11-2	TRBJ1-3	ASSLFSSGNTIY
-	-	TRBV25-1	TRBJ2-7	ASSEYTAYEQY
-	-	TRBV12-5	TRBJ2-5	ASGPRGQETQY
-	-	TRBV19	TRBJ1-2	ASSIDQRTLQGGRDGYT
-	TRBD1	TRBV7-2	TRBJ1-5	ASSRQGGQPQH
once	TRBD1	TRBV7-9	TRBJ2-6	ASSFDRGSFGANVLT
once	-	TRBV7-6	TRBJ1-4	ASSSNSRTTNEKLF
-	-	TRBV18	TRBJ1-1	ASSPLGTGEVAEAF
-	-	TRBV7-2	TRBJ2-5	ASSLTSLETQY
-	-	TRBV6-1	TRBJ1-1	ASSNWGRTEAF
-	TRBD1	TRBV9	TRBJ1-1	ASSAPLDRAGVNTEAF
-	-	TRBV10-2	TRBJ1-1	ASGPGDRPNTEAF
-	-	TRBV4-2	TRBJ1-3	ASSQVQFRSSGNTIY
many	-	TRBV4-3	TRBJ2-6	ASSQDGSSGANVLT
few	TRBD1	TRBV4-1	TRBJ1-5	ASSQVTGGRQPQH
-	TRBD1	TRBV5-1	TRBJ1-6	ASSYNQTGLQSPLH
-	TRBD1	TRBV5-4	TRBJ1-3	ASSTRGQGDSGNTIY
-	-	TRBV7-3	TRBJ2-3	ASSSSSTDTQY
-	-	TRBV4-2	TRBJ2-6	ASSQRQGPPSGANVLT
-	TRBD1	TRBV4-1	TRBJ2-2	ASSQMDRAAGELF
-	-	TRBV18	TRBJ2-7	ASSPVQEEQY
-	-	TRBV5-1	TRBJ1-4	ASTSDNNEKLF
-	TRBD1	TRBV7-3	TRBJ1-2	ASSFGGQGAGYGYT
few	TRBD1	TRBV2	TRBJ1-5	ASSGQGAGQPQH
-	-	TRBV7-2	TRBJ2-6	ASSLRSSGANVLT
once	TRBD1	TRBV5-6	TRBJ1-5	ASSSLQGASSNQPQH
-	-	TRBV19	TRBJ1-6	ASSPRGWRNSPLH
-	TRBD2	TRBV6-4	TRBJ2-2	ASSYSGGDTGELF
-	TRBD1	TRBV6-1	TRBJ2-1	ASSEGAGGIFNEQF
-	TRBD2	TRBV5-1	TRBJ2-7	ASSPGRSSYEQY
few	TRBD1	TRBV30	TRBJ1-1	AWSRQGGTEAF
-	-	TRBV19	TRBJ2-1	ASSGQSGFGEQF
-	TRBD1	TRBV19	TRBJ2-2	ASSAYRQGARTGELF
-	TRBD1	TRBV5-1	TRBJ1-1	ASSLGSRDRGTEAF
once	-	TRBV5-4	TRBJ2-3	ASSLDSASTDTQY
few	TRBD2	TRBV19	TRBJ2-1	ASSISGLVSEQF
-	-	TRBV5-4	TRBJ1-1	ASSLDGEAF
-	-	TRBV27	TRBJ1-2	ASSEDSGGDYGYT
few	-	TRBV7-9	TRBJ1-3	ASRTRQGGNTIY
-	TRBD2	TRBV10-3	TRBJ2-2	AISESPAGSPGSTGELF
-	-	TRBV7-2	TRBJ2-7	ASSSRQVESYEQY
-	-	TRBV6-1	TRBJ1-2	ASSELAVYGYT
-	TRBD1	TRBV5-4	TRBJ2-5	ASSRDRERETQY
-	TRBD1	TRBV25-1	TRBJ1-1	ASTKSGGRITEAF
-	TRBD1	TRBV5-6	TRBJ1-1	ASSLEGPGQLRNTEAF